The clone carrying this T cell receptor beta chain was seen only once. This sample is part of a study of blood T cell repertoires in COVID-19. Across the whole study: Donors in the United States, Italy and Spain gave samples during acute or convalescent COVID-19. The analysed material was cDNA or gDNA that came from T cells, B-cell-depleted T cells, or PBMCs.

Germline CDR1 and CDR2: MDHEN and SYDVKM. After removal of 5 bases from V and 2 bases from J, the junction contained 1 base not matched to a gene. The CDR3 runs 14 residues. In the study's own analysis: Reference gene primer amplification yielded estimated nucleated cell counts. Data came from immunoSEQ multiplex PCR; TCRdb stores just in-frame clones and leaves some out. That table furnishes V, J and clone size, whereas the DNA furnished D and trimming. The table has approximately 60,000 clones, roughly 83% seen once. The TCR was taken from a man between 65 and 85 years old with active COVID-19. Sequencing input: peripheral blood. V and J are TRBV28 and TRBJ1-3; 9 bases match TRBD1. DNA for the CDR3: TGTGCCAGCAGTGGGACAGGGACTGGAAACACCATATATTTT. Its translation is CASSGTGTGNTIYF.